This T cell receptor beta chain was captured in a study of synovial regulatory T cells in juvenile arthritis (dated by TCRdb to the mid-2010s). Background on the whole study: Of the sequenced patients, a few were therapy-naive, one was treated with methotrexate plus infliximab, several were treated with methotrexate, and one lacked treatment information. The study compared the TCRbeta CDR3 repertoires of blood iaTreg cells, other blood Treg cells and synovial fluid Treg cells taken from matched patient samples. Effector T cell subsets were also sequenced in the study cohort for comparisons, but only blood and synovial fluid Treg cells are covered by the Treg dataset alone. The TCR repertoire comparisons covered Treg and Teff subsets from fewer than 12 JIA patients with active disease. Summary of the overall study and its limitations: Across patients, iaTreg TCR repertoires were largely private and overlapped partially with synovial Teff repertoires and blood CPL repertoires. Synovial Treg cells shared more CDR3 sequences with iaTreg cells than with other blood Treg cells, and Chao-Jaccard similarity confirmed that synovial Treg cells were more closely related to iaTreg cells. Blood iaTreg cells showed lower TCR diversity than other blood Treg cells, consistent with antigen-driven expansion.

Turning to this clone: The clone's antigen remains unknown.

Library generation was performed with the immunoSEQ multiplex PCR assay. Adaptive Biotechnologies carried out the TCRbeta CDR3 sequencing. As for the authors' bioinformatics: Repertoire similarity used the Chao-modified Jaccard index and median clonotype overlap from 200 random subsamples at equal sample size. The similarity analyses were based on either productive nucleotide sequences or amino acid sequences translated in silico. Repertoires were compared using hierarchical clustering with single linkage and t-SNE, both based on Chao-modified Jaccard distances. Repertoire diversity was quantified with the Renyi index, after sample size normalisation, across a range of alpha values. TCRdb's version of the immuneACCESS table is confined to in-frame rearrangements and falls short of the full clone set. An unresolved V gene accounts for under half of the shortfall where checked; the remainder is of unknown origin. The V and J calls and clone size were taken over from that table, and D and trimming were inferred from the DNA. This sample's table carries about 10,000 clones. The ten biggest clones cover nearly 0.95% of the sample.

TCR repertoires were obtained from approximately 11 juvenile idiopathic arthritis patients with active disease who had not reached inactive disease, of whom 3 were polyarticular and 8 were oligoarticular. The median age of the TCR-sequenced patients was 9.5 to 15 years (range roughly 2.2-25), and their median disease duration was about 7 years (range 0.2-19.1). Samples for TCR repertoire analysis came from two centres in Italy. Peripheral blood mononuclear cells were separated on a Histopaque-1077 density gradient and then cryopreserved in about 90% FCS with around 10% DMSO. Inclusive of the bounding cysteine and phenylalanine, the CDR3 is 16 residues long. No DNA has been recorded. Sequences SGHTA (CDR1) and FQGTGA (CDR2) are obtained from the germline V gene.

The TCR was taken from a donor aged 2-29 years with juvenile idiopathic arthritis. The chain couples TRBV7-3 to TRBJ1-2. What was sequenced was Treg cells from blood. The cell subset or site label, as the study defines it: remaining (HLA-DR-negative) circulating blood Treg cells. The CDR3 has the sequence CASSLTGGKFNYGYTF.